This T cell receptor (beta chain) comes out of a study of post-analysis software for immune sequencing data. Details on this clonotype: Its antigen is unidentified.

Unique molecular identifiers were built into the TCR beta cDNA libraries. TCRdb independently ran MiXCR on the PCR reads; one entry per CDR3 protein. The sample yields around 770,000 distinct CDR3 sequences, about half seen once. Study conclusions and caveats: F measure clustering grouped samples strongly by preparation batch. When compared against controls, multiple sclerosis patients showed significantly lower normalized Chao1 diversity. With TRBV5-6, TRBV5-1 and TRBV20-1 included, about five TRBV segments were more frequent in patients than in controls.

V was pared by 2 bases and J by 3 bases, with 13 bases between. Germline CDR1 SQVTM, CDR2 ANQGSEA. This CDR3 spans 14 amino acids. The gene calls are TRBV29-1 and TRBJ1-1, with D possibly being TRBD1 (6 bases). Sequenced sample: blood. The TCR originated in a girl aged 5 to 17 with multiple sclerosis. The CDR3 spells CSVERAGDDTEAFF. The CDR3, as DNA: TGCAGCGTTGAAAGGGCAGGGGACGACACTGAAGCTTTCTTT.